This T cell receptor beta chain is drawn from a study of technical replicates of blood from a handful of donors. The V and J ends lost 7 bases and 13 bases, in that order; junction bases with no gene match: 11. The germline gives CDR1 SGHNT, CDR2 YYREEE (reference sequence). The CDR3 sequence is 13 residues long. Generated by immunoSEQ multiplex PCR, the TCRdb table keeps only in-frame clones and is missing some. The sample has around 69,000 clones, around 88% seen once. Sequenced: PBMCs. The sequence derives from a human donor in good health. Some clones in this sample may be carry-over from other donors' samples. The gene calls are TRBV5-4 and TRBJ1-6; 7 bases map to TRBD1. The DNA for the CDR3 is TGTGCCAGCGGTCCTAAACAGGGGCCGCCCCTCCACTTT. Its translation is CASGPKQGPPLHF.